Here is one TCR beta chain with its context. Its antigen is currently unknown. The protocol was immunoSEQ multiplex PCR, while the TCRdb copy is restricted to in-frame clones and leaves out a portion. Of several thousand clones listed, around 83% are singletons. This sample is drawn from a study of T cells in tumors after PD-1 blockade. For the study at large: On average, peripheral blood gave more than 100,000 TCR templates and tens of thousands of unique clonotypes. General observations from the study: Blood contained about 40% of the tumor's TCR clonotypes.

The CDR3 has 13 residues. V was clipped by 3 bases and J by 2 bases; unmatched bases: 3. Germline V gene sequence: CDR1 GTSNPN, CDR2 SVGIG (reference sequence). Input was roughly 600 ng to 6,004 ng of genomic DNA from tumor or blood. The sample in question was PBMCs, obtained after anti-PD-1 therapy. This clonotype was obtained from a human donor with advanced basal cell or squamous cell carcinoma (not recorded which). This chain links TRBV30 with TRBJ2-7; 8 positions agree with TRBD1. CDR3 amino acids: CAWRDRVPYEQYF. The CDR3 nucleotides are TGTGCCTGGAGGGACAGGGTCCCCTACGAGCAGTACTTC. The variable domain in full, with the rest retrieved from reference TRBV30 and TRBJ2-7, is SQTIHQWPATLVQPVGSPLSLECTVEGTSNPNLYWYRQAAGRGLQLLFYSVGIGQISSEVPQNLSASRPQDRQFILSSKKLLLSDSGFYLCAWRDRVPYEQYFGPGTRLTVT.